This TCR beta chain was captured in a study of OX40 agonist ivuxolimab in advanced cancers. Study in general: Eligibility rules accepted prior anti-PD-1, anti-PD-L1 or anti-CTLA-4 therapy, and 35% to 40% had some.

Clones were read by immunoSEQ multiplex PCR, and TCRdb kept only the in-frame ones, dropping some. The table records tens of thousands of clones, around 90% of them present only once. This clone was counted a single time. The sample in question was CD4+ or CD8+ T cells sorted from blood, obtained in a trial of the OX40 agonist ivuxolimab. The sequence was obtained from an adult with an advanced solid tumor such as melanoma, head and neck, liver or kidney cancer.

The CDR3 region has the DNA TGTGCCAGCACCCAGTTGGGGAGCTCCTACGAGCAGTACTTC. Protein product: CASTQLGSSYEQYF. This rearrangement joins TRBV28 to TRBJ2-7, with TRBD2 as a possible D gene (5 bases). The germline V and J ends were trimmed by 7 bases and 0 bases, with 13 bases remaining between them. This CDR3 comprises 14 residues. Germline CDR1 is MDHEN and CDR2 is SYDVKM.